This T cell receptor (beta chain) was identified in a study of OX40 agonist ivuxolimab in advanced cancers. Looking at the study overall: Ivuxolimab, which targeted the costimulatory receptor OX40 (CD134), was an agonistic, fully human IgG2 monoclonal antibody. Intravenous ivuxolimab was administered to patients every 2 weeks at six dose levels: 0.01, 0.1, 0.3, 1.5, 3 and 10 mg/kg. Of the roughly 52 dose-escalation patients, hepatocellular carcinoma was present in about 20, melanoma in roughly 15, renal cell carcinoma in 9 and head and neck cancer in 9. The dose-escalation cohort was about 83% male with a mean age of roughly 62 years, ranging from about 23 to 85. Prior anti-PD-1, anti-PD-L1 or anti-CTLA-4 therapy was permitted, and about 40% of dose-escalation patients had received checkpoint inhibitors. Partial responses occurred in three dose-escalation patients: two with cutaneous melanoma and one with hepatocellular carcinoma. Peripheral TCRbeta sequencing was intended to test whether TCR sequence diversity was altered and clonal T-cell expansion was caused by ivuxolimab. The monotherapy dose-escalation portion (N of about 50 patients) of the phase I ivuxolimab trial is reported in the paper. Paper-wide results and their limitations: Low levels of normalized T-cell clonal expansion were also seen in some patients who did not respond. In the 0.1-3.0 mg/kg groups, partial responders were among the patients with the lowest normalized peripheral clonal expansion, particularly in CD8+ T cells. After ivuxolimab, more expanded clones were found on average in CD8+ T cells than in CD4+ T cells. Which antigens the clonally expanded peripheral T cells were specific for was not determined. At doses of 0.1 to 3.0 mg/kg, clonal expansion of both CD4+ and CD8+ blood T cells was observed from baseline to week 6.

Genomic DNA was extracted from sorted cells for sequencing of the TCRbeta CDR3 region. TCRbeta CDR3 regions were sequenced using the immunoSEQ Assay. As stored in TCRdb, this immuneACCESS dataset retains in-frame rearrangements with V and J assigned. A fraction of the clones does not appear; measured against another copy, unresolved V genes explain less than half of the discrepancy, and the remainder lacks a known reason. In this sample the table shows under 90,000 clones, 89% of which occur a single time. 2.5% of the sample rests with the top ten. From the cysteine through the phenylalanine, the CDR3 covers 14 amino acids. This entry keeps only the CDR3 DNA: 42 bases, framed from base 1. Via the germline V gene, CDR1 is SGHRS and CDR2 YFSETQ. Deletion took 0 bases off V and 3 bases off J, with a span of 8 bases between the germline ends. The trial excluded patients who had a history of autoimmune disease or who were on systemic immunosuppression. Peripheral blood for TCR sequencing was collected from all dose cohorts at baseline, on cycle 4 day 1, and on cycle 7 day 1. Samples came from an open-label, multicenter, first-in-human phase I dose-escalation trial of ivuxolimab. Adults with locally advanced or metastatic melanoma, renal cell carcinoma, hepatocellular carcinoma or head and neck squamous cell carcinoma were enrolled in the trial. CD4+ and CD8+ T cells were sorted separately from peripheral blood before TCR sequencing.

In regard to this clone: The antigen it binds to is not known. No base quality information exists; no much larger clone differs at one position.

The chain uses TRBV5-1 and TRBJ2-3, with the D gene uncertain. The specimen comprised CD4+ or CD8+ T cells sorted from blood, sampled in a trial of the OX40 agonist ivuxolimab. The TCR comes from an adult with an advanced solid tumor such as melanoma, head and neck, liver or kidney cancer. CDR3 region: CASSLDQATDTQYF. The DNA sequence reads TGCGCCAGCAGCTTGGACCAGGCAACAGATACGCAGTATTTT. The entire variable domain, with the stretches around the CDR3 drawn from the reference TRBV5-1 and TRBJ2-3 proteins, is KAGVTQTPRYLIKTRGQQVTLSCSPISGHRSVSWYQQTPGQGLQFLFEYFSETQRNKGNFPGRFSGRQFSNSRSEMNVSTLELGDSALYLCASSLDQATDTQYFGPGTRLTVL.